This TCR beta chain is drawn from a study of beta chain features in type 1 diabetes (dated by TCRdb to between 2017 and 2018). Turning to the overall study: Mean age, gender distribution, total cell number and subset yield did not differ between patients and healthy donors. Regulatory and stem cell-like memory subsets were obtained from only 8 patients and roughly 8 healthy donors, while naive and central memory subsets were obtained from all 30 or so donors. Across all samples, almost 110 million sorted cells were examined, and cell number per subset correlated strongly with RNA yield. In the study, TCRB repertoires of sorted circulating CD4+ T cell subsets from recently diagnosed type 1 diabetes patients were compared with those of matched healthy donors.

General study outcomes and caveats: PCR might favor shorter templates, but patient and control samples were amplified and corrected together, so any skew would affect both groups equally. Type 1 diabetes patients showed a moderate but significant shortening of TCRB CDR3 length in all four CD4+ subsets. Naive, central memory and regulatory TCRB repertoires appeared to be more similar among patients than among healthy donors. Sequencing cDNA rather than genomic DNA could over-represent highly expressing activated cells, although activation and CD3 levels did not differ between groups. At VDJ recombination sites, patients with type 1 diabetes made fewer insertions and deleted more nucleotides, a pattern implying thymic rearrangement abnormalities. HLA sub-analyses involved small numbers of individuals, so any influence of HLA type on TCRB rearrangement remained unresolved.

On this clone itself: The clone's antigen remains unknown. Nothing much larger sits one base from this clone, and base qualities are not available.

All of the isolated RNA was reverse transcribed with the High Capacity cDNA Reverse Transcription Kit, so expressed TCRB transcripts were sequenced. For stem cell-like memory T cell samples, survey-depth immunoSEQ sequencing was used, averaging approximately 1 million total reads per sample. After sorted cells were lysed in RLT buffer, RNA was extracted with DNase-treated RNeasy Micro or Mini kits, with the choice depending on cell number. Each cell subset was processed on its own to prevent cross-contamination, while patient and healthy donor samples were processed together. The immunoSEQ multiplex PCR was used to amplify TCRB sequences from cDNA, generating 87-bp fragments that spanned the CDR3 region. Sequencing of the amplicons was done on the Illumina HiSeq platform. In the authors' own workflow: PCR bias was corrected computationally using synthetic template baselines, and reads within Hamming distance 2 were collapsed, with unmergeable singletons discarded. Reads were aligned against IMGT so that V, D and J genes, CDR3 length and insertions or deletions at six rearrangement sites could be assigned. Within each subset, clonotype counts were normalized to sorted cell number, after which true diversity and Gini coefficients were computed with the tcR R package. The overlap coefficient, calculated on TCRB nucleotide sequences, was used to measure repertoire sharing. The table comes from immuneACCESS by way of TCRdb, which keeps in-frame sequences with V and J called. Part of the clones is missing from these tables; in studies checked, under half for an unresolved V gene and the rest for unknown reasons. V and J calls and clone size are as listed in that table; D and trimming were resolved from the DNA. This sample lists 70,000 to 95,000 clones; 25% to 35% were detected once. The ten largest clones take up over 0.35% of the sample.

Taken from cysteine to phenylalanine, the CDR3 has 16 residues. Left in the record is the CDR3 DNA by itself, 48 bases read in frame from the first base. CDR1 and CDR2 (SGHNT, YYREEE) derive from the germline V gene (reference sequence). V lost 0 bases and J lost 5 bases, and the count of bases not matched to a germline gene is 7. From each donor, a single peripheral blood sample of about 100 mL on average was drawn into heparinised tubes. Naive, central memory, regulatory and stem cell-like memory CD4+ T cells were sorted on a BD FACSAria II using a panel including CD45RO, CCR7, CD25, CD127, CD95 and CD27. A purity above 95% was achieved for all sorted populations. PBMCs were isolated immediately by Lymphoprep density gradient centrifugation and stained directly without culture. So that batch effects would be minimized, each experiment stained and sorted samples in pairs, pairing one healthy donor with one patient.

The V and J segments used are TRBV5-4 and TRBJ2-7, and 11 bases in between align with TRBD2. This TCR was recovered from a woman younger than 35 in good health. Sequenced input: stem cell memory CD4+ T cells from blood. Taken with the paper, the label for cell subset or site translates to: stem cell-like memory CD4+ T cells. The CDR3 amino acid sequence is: CASSLGGLAGLDEQYF. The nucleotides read TGTGCCAGCAGCTTGGGCGGACTAGCGGGCTTGGACGAGCAGTACTTC.